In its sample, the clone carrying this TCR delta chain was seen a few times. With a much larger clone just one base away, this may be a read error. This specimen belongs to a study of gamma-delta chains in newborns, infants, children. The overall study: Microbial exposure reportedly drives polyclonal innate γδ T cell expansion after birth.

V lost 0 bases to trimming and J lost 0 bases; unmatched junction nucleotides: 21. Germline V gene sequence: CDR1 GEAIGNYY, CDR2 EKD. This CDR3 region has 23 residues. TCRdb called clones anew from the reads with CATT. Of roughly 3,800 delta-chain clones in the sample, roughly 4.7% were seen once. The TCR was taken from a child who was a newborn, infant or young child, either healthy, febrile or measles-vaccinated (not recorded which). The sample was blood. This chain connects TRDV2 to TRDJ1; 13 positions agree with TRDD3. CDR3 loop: CACDTPAPSVILGDTGYTDKLIF. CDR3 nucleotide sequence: TGTGCCTGTGACACCCCGGCCCCGTCGGTTATACTGGGGGATACGGGGTACACCGATAAACTCATCTTT.